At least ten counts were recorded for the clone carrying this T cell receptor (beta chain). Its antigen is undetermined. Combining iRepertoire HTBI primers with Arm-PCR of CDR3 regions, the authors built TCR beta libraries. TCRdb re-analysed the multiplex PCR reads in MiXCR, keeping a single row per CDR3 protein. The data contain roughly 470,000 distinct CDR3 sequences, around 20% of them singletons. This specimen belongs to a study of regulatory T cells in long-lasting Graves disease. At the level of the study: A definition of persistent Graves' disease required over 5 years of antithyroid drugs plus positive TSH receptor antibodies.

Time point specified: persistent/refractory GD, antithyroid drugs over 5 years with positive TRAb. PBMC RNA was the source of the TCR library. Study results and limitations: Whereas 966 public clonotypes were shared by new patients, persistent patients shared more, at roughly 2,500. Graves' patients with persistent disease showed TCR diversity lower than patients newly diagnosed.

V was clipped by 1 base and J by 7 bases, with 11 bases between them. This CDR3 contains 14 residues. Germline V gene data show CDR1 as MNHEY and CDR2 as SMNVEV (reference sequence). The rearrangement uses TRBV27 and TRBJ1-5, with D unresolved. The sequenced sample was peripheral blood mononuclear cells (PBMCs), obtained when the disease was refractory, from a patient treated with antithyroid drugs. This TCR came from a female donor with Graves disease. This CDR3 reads CASSLWQVGQPQHF. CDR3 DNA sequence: TGTGCCAGCAGTTTATGGCAGGTCGGGCAGCCCCAGCATTTT.